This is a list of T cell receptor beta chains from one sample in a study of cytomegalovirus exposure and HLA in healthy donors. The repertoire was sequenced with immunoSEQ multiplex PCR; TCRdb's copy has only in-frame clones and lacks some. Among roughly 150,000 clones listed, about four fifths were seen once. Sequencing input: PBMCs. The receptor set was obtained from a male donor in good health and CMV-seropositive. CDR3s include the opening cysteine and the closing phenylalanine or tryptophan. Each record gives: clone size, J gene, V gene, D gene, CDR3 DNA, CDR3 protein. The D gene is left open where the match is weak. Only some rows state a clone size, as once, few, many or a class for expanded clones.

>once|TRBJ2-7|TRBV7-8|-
TGTGCCAGCAGCTTACTTTGGAGCTCCTACGAGCAGTACTTC
CASSLLWSSYEQYF
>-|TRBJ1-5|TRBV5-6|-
TGTGCCAGCAGCTTGCAGGGCACCGAGAATCAGCCCCAGCATTTT
CASSLQGTENQPQHF
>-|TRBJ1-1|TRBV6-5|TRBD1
TGTGCCAGCAGAGGGACAGGGGGGATGAATGAAGCTTTCTTT
CASRGTGGMNEAFF
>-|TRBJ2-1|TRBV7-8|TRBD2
TGTGCCAGCAGCCAGACTAGCCCCCCTGGCAATGAGCAGTTCTTC
CASSQTSPPGNEQFF
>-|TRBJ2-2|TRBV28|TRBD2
TGTGGCTCTAGCGGAGTCAACACCGGGGAGCTGTTTTTT
CGSSGVNTGELFF
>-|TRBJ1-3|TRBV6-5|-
TGTGCCAGCAGTGAAGCCAGGGGAAACACCATATATTTT
CASSEARGNTIYF
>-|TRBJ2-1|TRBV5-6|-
TGTGCCAGCAGCCCATCAGACAATGAGCAGTTCTTC
CASSPSDNEQFF
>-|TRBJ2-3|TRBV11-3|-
TGTGCCAGCCCGTACAGGGCATTCTATACAGATACGCAGTATTTT
CASPYRAFYTDTQYF
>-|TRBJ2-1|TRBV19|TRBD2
TGTGCCAGTAGTAGTGGCGGGGGGAAGGGTGAGCAGTTCTTC
CASSSGGGKGEQFF
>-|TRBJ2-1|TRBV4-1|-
TGCGCCAGCAGCCAAGAGGGGTCTAGGGGCAATGAGCAGTTCTTC
CASSQEGSRGNEQFF
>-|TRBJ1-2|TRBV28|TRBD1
TGTGCCAGCATTACAACCAGGGGGCTGTTCTATGGCTACACCTTC
CASITTRGLFYGYTF
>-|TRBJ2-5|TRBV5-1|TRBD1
TGCGCCAGCAGCTTGGCCGGGACAGGGTTCCAAGAGACCCAGTACTTC
CASSLAGTGFQETQYF
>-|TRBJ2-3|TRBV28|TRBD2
TGTGCCAGCAGCTCAAACCGGGCTAGCGGGACAGATACGCAGTATTTT
CASSSNRASGTDTQYF
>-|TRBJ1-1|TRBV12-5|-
TGTGCTAGTGGTTTGGGCCAGGGGTTGATCACTGAAGCTTTCTTT
CASGLGQGLITEAFF
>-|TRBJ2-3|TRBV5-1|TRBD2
TGCGCCAGCAGCACAGGGACTAGCGGGTGGACAGATACGCAGTATTTT
CASSTGTSGWTDTQYF
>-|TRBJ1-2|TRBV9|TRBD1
TGTGCCAGCAGCGTATATGACAGGGTTGGGAGATATGGCTACACCTTC
CASSVYDRVGRYGYTF
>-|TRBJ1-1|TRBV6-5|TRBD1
TGTGCCAGCAGCAGGGGGGCCACTGAAGCTTTCTTT
CASSRGATEAFF
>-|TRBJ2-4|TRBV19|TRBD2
TGTGCCAGTAGTATGCGGCTAGCGGGGGGCGTCATTCAGTACTTC
CASSMRLAGGVIQYF
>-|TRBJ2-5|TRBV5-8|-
TGTGCCAGCAGCTTGGGCCAGGTCCCCCCGTACTTC
CASSLGQVPPYF
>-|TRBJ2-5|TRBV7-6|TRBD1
TGTGCCAGCAGCTTAGCGCTGGGACAGGGTTTTACCCTGGGACAAGAGACCCAGTACTTC
CASSLALGQGFTLGQETQYF
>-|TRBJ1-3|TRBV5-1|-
TGCGCCAGCAGCTTGGGGACTTCTGGAAACACCATATATTTT
CASSLGTSGNTIYF
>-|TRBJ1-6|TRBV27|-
TGTGCCAGCAGATCTAGCTCCTATAATTCACCCCTCCACTTT
CASRSSSYNSPLHF
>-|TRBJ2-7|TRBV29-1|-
TGCAGCGTTCGTCGGGACACCCACGAGCAGTACTTC
CSVRRDTHEQYF
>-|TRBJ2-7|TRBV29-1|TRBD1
TGCAGCGTTTTTGGGACAGGGAACATCGGCTACGAGCAGTACTTC
CSVFGTGNIGYEQYF
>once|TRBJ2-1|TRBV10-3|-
TGTGCCACGGTGGGACTCCCCGGGGATGAGCAGTTCTTC
CATVGLPGDEQFF
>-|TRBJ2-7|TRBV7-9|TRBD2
TGTGCCAGCAGCCCGACTAGCGGGAGGTTCCATTACGAGCAGTACTTC
CASSPTSGRFHYEQYF
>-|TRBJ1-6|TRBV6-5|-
TGTGCCAGCAGTGCTGAACGGGGTTCACCCCTCCACTTT
CASSAERGSPLHF
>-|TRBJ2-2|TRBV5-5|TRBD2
TGTGCCAGCAGCTTCGTAGCGGGGGTCCCTACCGGGGAGCTGTTTTTT
CASSFVAGVPTGELFF
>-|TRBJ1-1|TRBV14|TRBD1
TGTGCCAGCAGCCAGCGGACAGGGGGCAACACTGAAGCTTTCTTT
CASSQRTGGNTEAFF
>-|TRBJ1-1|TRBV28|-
TGTGCCAGCAGCCCGCTGGCCGCCAGAAACACTGAAGCTTTCTTT
CASSPLAARNTEAFF
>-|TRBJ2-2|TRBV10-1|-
TGCGCCAGCAGTGAGTCCCCTACGTCGAGGGAGCTGTTTTTT
CASSESPTSRELFF
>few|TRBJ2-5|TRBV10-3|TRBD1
TGTGCCATCTCTAACCCGGCAGGGGGACAAGAGACCCAGTACTTC
CAISNPAGGQETQYF
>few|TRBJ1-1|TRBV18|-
TGTGCCAGCTCATCAAGGACACCTGAAGCTTTCTTT
CASSSRTPEAFF
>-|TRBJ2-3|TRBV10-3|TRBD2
TGTGCCATCAAGAGGGAGCGGGGAACAGATACGCAGTATTTT
CAIKRERGTDTQYF
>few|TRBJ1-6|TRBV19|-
TGTGCCAGTAGTTTTGCTGGGTTCGAGGCTTCACCCCTCCACTTT
CASSFAGFEASPLHF
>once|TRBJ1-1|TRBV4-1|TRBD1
TGCGCCAGCAGCCAAGCCTTCACAGGGGCTGGGGTTGACACTGAAGCTTTCTTT
CASSQAFTGAGVDTEAFF
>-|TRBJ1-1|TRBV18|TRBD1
TGTGCCAGCTCACTCCGGACAGGGGGCACTGAAGCTTTCTTT
CASSLRTGGTEAFF
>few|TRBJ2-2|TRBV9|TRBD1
TGTGCCAGCAGCATTGGACAGGGGGCGACCGGGGAGCTGTTTTTT
CASSIGQGATGELFF
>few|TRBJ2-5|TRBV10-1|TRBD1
TGCGCCAGCAGTGCCGCTGGACAGGGACAAGAGACCCAGTACTTC
CASSAAGQGQETQYF
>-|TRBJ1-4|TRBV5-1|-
TGCGCCAGCAGCGAGGAGGTGAGAAGTGATCGGGCGGAAAAACTGTTTTTT
CASSEEVRSDRAEKLFF
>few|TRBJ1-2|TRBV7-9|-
TGTGCCAGCAGCTTAGATAGGGAGGGAACCTTC
CASSLDREGTF
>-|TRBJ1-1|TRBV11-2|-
TGTGCCAGCAGCTTACAGGGGACTGAAGCTTTCTTT
CASSLQGTEAFF
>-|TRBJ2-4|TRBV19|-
TGTGCCAGTAGTAGTCTGAACCGACTAGCCAAAAACATTCAGTACTTC
CASSSLNRLAKNIQYF
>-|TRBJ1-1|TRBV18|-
TGTGCCAGCTCATCGTTAGGTCGGGCTGAAGCTTTCTTT
CASSSLGRAEAFF
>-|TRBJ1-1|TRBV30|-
TGTGCCTGGAGTAATCGCCGAGAGGGAGCTTTCTTT
CAWSNRREGAFF